The entry that follows covers one TCR beta chain sequence. The sample holds a few counts of this clone. It has no known antigen specificity. Base quality data are lacking; no much larger clone is found one base away. In the ViraFEST assay, PBMC were stimulated with viral peptide pools, and TCR sequencing was then used to find antigen-specific CD4+ T cell clonotypes based on their expansion. After 10 days of culture, CD4+ T cells were isolated with the EasySep CD4+ T cell isolation kit. PCR-confirmed SARS-CoV-2 infection had occurred in convalescent patients between March and December 2020, before the Alpha, Beta and Delta variants emerged in the United States. A few million PBMC per well were cultured with approximately 10 ug/ml peptides in IMDM containing roughly 5% human AB serum, approximately 10 IU/ml IL-2 and gentamicin. On days 3 and 7, half of the culture medium was replaced with fresh IL-2-containing medium. Unless otherwise noted, each peptide stimulation condition was cultured in triplicate wells. PBMC were separated from whole blood using Ficoll-Paque Plus gradient centrifugation and were then either cryopreserved at -140C or used fresh. Genomic DNA was extracted from cultured CD4+ T cells with the QIAamp micro DNA kit.

These data come from a study of vaccination effects on CD4 cells after COVID-19 (dated by TCRdb to the early 2020s). Describing the broader study: Each participant got two doses of an mRNA SARS-CoV-2 vaccine, either BNT162b2 or mRNA-1273. In a couple of convalescent patients, pre-vaccine samples were collected 16 days and one week ahead of the first dose, 142 and 148 days after COVID-19 diagnosis. SARS-CoV-2 spike-specific CD4+ TCR repertoires were compared before and after mRNA vaccination in COVID-19 convalescent patients and in infection-naive vaccine recipients. Altogether, roughly 10 COVID-19 convalescent patients and several SARS-CoV-2-naive healthy vaccine recipients made up the full study. Cultures from other donors in the study were sequenced with the Oncomine TCR Beta short-read assay on an Illumina iSeq 100. General findings and caveats noted by the study authors: Limitations of the study were the small number of convalescent patients and the absence of early post-infection timepoints. Marked clonal contraction was observed in both infection-induced and vaccine-induced clones at late post-vaccination timepoints, consistent with waning T cell responses. In convalescent patients, the post-vaccine spike-reactive repertoire was composed mainly of new vaccine-induced clones that were largely distinct from infection-induced clones.

Including cysteine and phenylalanine, the CDR3 has 15 amino acids. Only CDR3 DNA is held: 45 bases, read in frame from base 1. Germline trimming: 3 bases from V, 3 bases from J; junction bases outside gene matches: 4. Based on the germline V gene, the CDR1 and CDR2 sequences are KGHDR and SFDVKD. Receptor libraries were prepared by the immunoSEQ multiplex PCR assay. DNA from the cultured, isolated CD4+ T cells was subjected to TCR beta CDR3 sequencing. The authors' pipeline ran thus. The analysis removed non-productive TCR sequences, trimmed reads to the CDR3 region, and retained only CDR3s that were 7 or more amino acids long. The MANAFEST web app was used to identify antigen-specific clonotypes by comparing expansion in peptide wells with expansion in reference cultures. To count as positive, a clone had to show expansion at FDR<0.05 compared with the reference and with all other wells, an odds ratio above 5, and a frequency above 0.1% in two replicate wells. A clonotype was defined as cross-reactive if the clonotype was significantly expanded both in SARS-CoV-2 spike wells and in at least one common cold coronavirus spike condition. Using the stringdist R package, CDR3 similarity was measured by Levenshtein distance, and unrooted trees were constructed with ape in R 3.6.1. This is the immuneACCESS table as TCRdb keeps it, with only in-frame sequences that have V and J called. A part of the clones is gone; compared with another copy, unresolved V genes explain less than half, and the rest is unexplained. D and trimming come from the DNA, and the V and J calls and clone size come from that table. In this sample the table shows 22,000 or so clones, more than 60% of which occur a single time. The ten largest account for 30% to 45% of the sample.

Sequencing used CD4+ T cells from PBMCs cultured with a peptide pool, obtained before COVID-19 vaccination. The TCR sequence derives from a human donor who had a prior SARS-CoV-2 infection. The sequence joins TRBV24-1 to TRBJ2-1; 7 middle bases align to TRBD2. The DNA is TGTGCCACCAGTGATACTAGCGCTAACTACAATGAGCAGTTCTTC. Protein translation: CATSDTSANYNEQFF.